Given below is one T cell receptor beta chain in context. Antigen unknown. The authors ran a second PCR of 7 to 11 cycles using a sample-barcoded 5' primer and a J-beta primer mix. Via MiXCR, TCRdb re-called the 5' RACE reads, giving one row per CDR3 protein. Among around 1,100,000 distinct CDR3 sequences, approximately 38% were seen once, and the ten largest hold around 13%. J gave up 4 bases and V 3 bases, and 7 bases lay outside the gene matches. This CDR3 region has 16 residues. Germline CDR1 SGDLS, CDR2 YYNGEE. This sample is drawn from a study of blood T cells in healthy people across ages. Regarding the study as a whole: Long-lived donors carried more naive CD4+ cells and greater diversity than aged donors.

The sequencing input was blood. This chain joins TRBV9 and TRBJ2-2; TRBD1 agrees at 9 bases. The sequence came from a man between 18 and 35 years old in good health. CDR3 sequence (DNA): TGTGCCAGCAGCGCGAGGGGACAGGGTGGCACCGGGGAGCTGTTTTTT. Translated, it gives CASSARGQGGTGELFF.